The next 32 T cell receptor beta chains were all read from a single sample in a study of cytomegalovirus exposure and HLA in healthy donors. Primers: 60 Vbeta forward and 13 Jbeta reverse. Clones were read by immunoSEQ multiplex PCR, and TCRdb kept only the in-frame ones, dropping some. This table holds 110,000 or so clones, about 76% found once. The sample consisted of PBMCs. Receptors originate from a woman in her thirties in good health and CMV-seronegative.

The chain combines TRBV9 with TRBJ2-7, with D perhaps TRBD1 (6 bases). From germline, CDR1 is SGDLS and CDR2 YYNGEE. The CDR3 sequence is 16 residues long. The germline V and J ends were trimmed by 3 bases and 1 base, with 17 bases remaining between them. The CDR3 spells CASSGGLQGRSYEQYF. The DNA of the CDR3 is TGTGCCAGCAGCGGGGGGTTACAGGGAAGGTCCTACGAGCAGTACTTC.

J is TRBJ2-1 and V is TRBV5-5; D perhaps matches TRBD2 (5 bases). CDR3 size: 13 residues. The V end lost 4 bases, the J end lost 7 bases, and 12 bases lay between the germline ends. CDR1 and CDR2 from the germline V gene are SGHKS and YYEKEE (reference sequence). The CDR3: CASSRLGGNEQFF. In DNA form, the CDR3 reads TGTGCCAGCAGCCGACTCGGAGGTAATGAGCAGTTCTTC.

The genes are TRBV9 and TRBJ2-2, with D perhaps matching TRBD2 (5 bases). Trimming removed 6 bases from V and 4 bases from J, with 13 bases in between. Per germline, CDR1 SGDLS and CDR2 YYNGEE. CDR3 length: 14 residues. The CDR3 region has the DNA TGTGCCAGCAACCCGGGGAGAGGCACCGGGGAGCTGTTTTTT. This sequence encodes CASNPGRGTGELFF. The whole variable domain, remainder taken from reference TRBV9 and TRBJ2-2, is DSGVTQTPKHLITATGQRVTLRCSPRSGDLSVYWYQQSLDQGLQFLIQYYNGEERAKGNILERFSAQQFPDLHSELNLSSLELGDSALYFCASNPGRGTGELFFGEGSRLTVL.

This sequence joins TRBV15 and TRBJ2-3, with 9 bases lining up with TRBD1. Trimming took 2 bases from V and 2 from J; bases not matched to a gene: 5. The CDR3 spans 16 residues. CDR1 is LNHNV and CDR2 is YYDKDF in the germline V gene (reference sequence). CDR3 DNA: TGTGCCACCAGCAGAAAACAGGGGGCAAACACAGATACGCAGTATTTT. Its translation: CATSRKQGANTDTQYF.

As DNA, the CDR3 is TGTGCCATCAGTGCCACCGGGACAGGGGTTCGGGCGGGGGGGGCCAACGTCCTGACTTTC. Its protein product is CAISATGTGVRAGGANVLTF. The V call is TRBV10-3, the J call TRBJ2-6; 10 bases are shared with TRBD1. CDR1 is ENHRY and CDR2 is SYGVKD in the germline V gene. The CDR3 length is 20 residues. V trimming: 4 bases; J trimming: 4 bases; junction bases outside the gene matches: 16.

The rearrangement joins TRBV6-5 to TRBJ1-3; 7 bases line up with TRBD1. Germline V gene sequence: CDR1 MNHEY, CDR2 SVGAGI. Trimming cost V 1 base and J 4 bases; bases outside gene matches: 7. This CDR3 is built from 16 residues. The CDR3 reads CASSYYSRGTGNTIYF. CDR3 sequence (DNA): TGTGCCAGCAGTTACTATTCCAGGGGGACAGGAAACACCATATATTTT.

The chain links TRBV7-3 to TRBJ2-2; 7 bases are a match to TRBD1. The CDR3 extends over 15 amino acids. After removal of 3 bases from V and 3 bases from J, the junction contained 4 bases not matched to a gene. Germline values: CDR1 SGHTA, CDR2 FQGTGA. CDR3 sequence reads: CASSLLTGDTGELFF. As DNA, the CDR3 is TGTGCCAGCAGCTTGCTTACAGGGGACACCGGGGAGCTGTTTTTT. The full variable domain, rest sourced from reference TRBV7-3 and TRBJ2-2, is GAGVSQTPSNKVTEKGKYVELRCDPISGHTALYWYRQSLGQGPEFLIYFQGTGAADDSGLPNDRFFAVRPEGSVSTLKIQRTERGDSAVYLCASSLLTGDTGELFFGEGSRLTVL.

A few counts support this clone. The chain uses TRBV28 and TRBJ2-3; perhaps TRBD2 as D (5 bases). V was pared by 6 bases and J by 4 bases, with 14 bases between. Per germline, CDR1 MDHEN and CDR2 SYDVKM. The CDR3 covers 14 residues. The CDR3 DNA reads as TGTGCCAGCAGCCTACCGGGATCCCCAGATACGCAGTATTTT. It translates to CASSLPGSPDTQYF.

This chain uses TRBV10-3 with TRBJ2-7, with a tentative D call TRBD1 (6 bases). The CDR3 sequence is 13 residues long. Germline loops: CDR1 ENHRY, CDR2 SYGVKD. Trimming pared 3 bases from V and 2 bases from J, leaving 8 bases between. CDR3 DNA: TGTGCCATCAGTGAACAGGGCGCCTACGAGCAGTACTTC. It is translated as CAISEQGAYEQYF.

V is TRBV5-1 and J is TRBJ2-1, with no clear D. With 0 bases removed from V and 9 bases from J, the gap between germline ends came to 13 bases. CDR1 SGHRS and CDR2 YFSETQ come from the germline V gene. The CDR3 totals 14 residues. This chain's CDR3 is CASSLGAALGEQFF. The CDR3 region has the DNA TGCGCCAGCAGCTTGGGGGCTGCCTTAGGTGAGCAGTTCTTC.

The chain combines TRBV21-1 with TRBJ2-5; no DNA check was done on the table's D call, TRBD2. TRBV21-1 has pseudogene status. This CDR3 region has 16 residues. The CDR3 region has the DNA TGTGCCACCAGGACTAGCGGAGGGGAGTACCAAGAGACCCAGTACTTC. It yields the protein CATRTSGGEYQETQYF.

This clone showed up just once. The chain recombines TRBV21-1 with TRBJ2-2; TRBD2, the D gene given by the table, was not confirmed from the DNA. TRBV21-1 is a pseudogene locus. This CDR3 region has 14 residues. CDR3 sequence (DNA): TGTGCCAGCAGGGGCGGGAGTAACACCGGGGAGCTGTTTTTT. Its translation is CASRGGSNTGELFF.

Only a few counts were recorded for this clone. The chain has TRBV5-4 and TRBJ2-7; a weak D match, TRBD2 (5 bases). The germline V gene encodes CDR1 SGHNT and CDR2 YYREEE (reference sequence). This CDR3 has 14 residues. Trimming pared 2 bases from V and 4 bases from J, leaving 13 bases between. The CDR3 nucleotides read TGTGCCAGCAGCTTAGAGTTCACGGGATACGAGCAGTACTTC. It codes for CASSLEFTGYEQYF.

The gene calls are TRBV5-4 and TRBJ2-7, with D possibly being TRBD2 (6 bases). Germline CDR1 and CDR2: SGHNT and YYREEE (reference sequence). The CDR3 consists of 15 residues. Between the trimmed V and J ends, which lost 10 bases and 0 bases, there was a span of 20 bases. CDR3 coding DNA: TGTGCCGGGTCCCAAGGACTAACTAGCTCCTACGAGCAGTACTTC. This codes for CAGSQGLTSSYEQYF.

This clone was seen a single time. The chain employs TRBV6-1 and TRBJ1-2; D gene ambiguous. The V gene lost 0 bases and the J gene lost 5 bases, with 7 bases spanning the gap. The CDR3 runs 13 residues. Germline V CDR1 and CDR2: MNHNS, SASEGT. The CDR3 bases are TGTGCCAGCAGTGAAGCTTTCACATATGGCTACACCTTC. This translates into CASSEAFTYGYTF.

The chain joins TRBV4-3 to TRBJ2-3, with D possibly TRBD1 on 6 matching bases. This CDR3 comprises 14 residues. Germline V CDR1 and CDR2: LGHNA, YSLEER. Trimming removed 5 bases from V and 3 bases from J, with 12 bases in between. The DNA of the CDR3 is TGCGCCAGCAGCATAGGGCAGGGGACAGATACGCAGTATTTT. It yields the protein CASSIGQGTDTQYF.

As regards this clone: Additional DNA sequences in this sample encode the identical CDR3. This chain uses TRBV5-1 with TRBJ2-7, with a possible D match to TRBD1 (5 bases). The ends were cut back, 2 bases at V and 2 bases at J, with 8 bases in the middle. The germline V gene encodes CDR1 SGHRS and CDR2 YFSETQ. This CDR3 region has 13 residues. The DNA of the CDR3 is TGCGCCAGCAGCTTCGGACAAACCTACGAGCAGTACTTC. Its translation is CASSFGQTYEQYF.

The chain employs TRBV29-1 and TRBJ1-2, with 10 bases identical to TRBD1. The CDR3 spans 14 residues. Germline V gene sequence: CDR1 SQVTM, CDR2 ANQGSEA. With 2 bases clipped from V and 7 bases from J, the junction kept 7 bases outside the gene matches. The CDR3 region is CSVEKGTGAGGYTF. The CDR3 nucleotides read TGCAGCGTTGAAAAGGGGACAGGGGCCGGTGGCTACACCTTC.

The chain couples TRBV7-2 to TRBJ1-3; D remains ambiguous. Germline-derived CDR1 and CDR2 are SGHTA and FQGNSA. The CDR3 covers 12 residues. With 5 bases removed from V and 4 bases from J, the gap between germline ends came to 6 bases. DNA of the CDR3: TGTGCCAGCAGCATAATAGGAAACACCATATATTTT. Translation: CASSIIGNTIYF.

In this sample, this clone turned up once. V is TRBV10-3 and J is TRBJ2-4; 8 nucleotides agree with TRBD2. Losses at the gene ends were 10 bases for V and 3 bases for J; bases not matched to a gene: 8. CDR1 is ENHRY, CDR2 SYGVKD, per germline. CDR3 length equals 14 residues. The CDR3 DNA reads as TGTGCCACGGCAAGCGGGAGTCTCAAAAACATTCAGTACTTC. As protein: CATASGSLKNIQYF.

The V gene is TRBV19, the J gene TRBJ2-3, with 9 bases that match TRBD2. The CDR3 loop spans 16 amino acids. The ends lost 5 bases at V and 1 base at J; junction bases unmatched: 7. Germline V CDR1 and CDR2: LNHDA, SQIVND (reference sequence). CDR3 loop: CASSPRSSGGTDTQYF. CDR3 bases: TGTGCCAGTAGTCCTCGTTCTAGCGGGGGCACAGATACGCAGTATTTT.

The chain uses TRBV19 and TRBJ1-5; possibly TRBD1 for D (5 bases). This CDR3 is 15 amino acids long. Germline V gene sequence: CDR1 LNHDA, CDR2 SQIVND (reference sequence). The ends were cut back, 2 bases at V and 11 bases at J, with 19 bases in the middle. DNA of the CDR3: TGTGCCAGTAGTATAACGAACGGGGGTCCAAGGGCCCAGCATTTT. Protein: CASSITNGGPRAQHF.

The rearrangement links TRBV2 to TRBJ2-1; 7 bases are a match to TRBD2. The CDR3 sequence is 15 residues long. Germline values: CDR1 SNHLY, CDR2 FYNNEI. With 4 bases clipped from V and 0 bases from J, the junction kept 3 bases outside the gene matches. The CDR3 DNA sequence: TGTGCCAGCAGTGGGGGGGGGAGCTCCTACAATGAGCAGTTCTTC. It translates to CASSGGGSSYNEQFF.

This clone was seen only a few times. Mismatch with germline at one junction end may stem from a read error. This chain links TRBV7-7 with TRBJ2-1, with TRBD2 as a possible D gene (5 bases). This CDR3 contains 15 residues. CDR1 and CDR2 (germline): SSHAT, FNYEAQ (reference sequence). The CDR3 loop is CASSFDYVSYNEQFF. For the CDR3, the DNA is TGTGCTAGCAGCTTCGACTACGTGTCATACAATGAGCAGTTCTTC.

The chain couples TRBV5-6 to TRBJ2-5; D uncertain. The CDR3 runs 13 residues. Trimming took 4 bases from V and 5 from J, leaving 12 bases between them. CDR1 SGHDT and CDR2 YYEEEE come from the germline V gene. CDR3 residues: CASSQWSGETQYF. The CDR3 nucleotides read TGTGCCAGCAGCCAGTGGAGTGGGGAGACCCAGTACTTC.

The CDR3 reads CASSFRGLTNTGELFF. CDR3 coding DNA: TGTGCCAGCAGCTTCCGGGGACTTACGAACACCGGGGAGCTGTTTTTT. The chain links TRBV5-6 to TRBJ2-2; tentatively, D is TRBD2 (6 bases). V lost 2 bases, J lost 0 bases, and 11 bases lay in between. CDR3 length equals 16 residues. Looked up from germline, CDR1 is SGHDT and CDR2 is YYEEEE.

This clone was seen just once. J is TRBJ1-1 and V is TRBV25-1, with unresolved D. V was clipped by 5 bases and J by 4 bases, with 14 bases between them. This CDR3 has 14 residues. From germline, CDR1 is MGHDK and CDR2 SYGVNS. The CDR3 spells CASSPRAGGTEAFF. CDR3 DNA: TGTGCCAGCAGTCCAAGAGCGGGAGGCACTGAAGCTTTCTTT.

The chain uses TRBV7-2 and TRBJ2-5, with 11 bases identical to TRBD2. The J segment lost 5 bases and the V segment lost 5 bases, leaving 7 bases of the junction unmatched. The CDR3 has 15 residues. CDR1 SGHTA and CDR2 FQGNSA come from the germline V gene. The chain's CDR3 is CASSIGTSGGETQYF. The CDR3 nucleotides read TGTGCCAGCAGCATAGGGACTAGCGGTGGGGAGACCCAGTACTTC.

This clone has a single count. The J gene is TRBJ2-2, the V gene TRBV29-1; 10 positions agree with TRBD1. The V gene's germline CDR1 is SQVTM and CDR2 ANQGSEA. This CDR3 region has 18 residues. CDR3 bases: TGCCCCACTTCACCTGACAGGGGGCCCCTCCTGAACACCGGGGAGCTGTTTTTT. It encodes CPTSPDRGPLLNTGELFF.

V and J are TRBV6-1 and TRBJ2-2, with a tentative D call TRBD2 (6 bases). Deletions cut 4 bases from V and 5 bases from J, with 17 bases between. This CDR3 spans 16 amino acids. Per germline, CDR1 MNHNS and CDR2 SASEGT. The CDR3 reads CASSALGGGRTGELFF. Here the CDR3 DNA reads TGTGCCAGCAGTGCCCTTGGGGGAGGTAGGACCGGGGAGCTGTTTTTT.

The genes are TRBV6-1 and TRBJ1-4; no clear D gene. CDR1 is MNHNS and CDR2 is SASEGT in the germline V gene. V gave up 4 bases and J gave up 0 bases, with 9 bases separating them. The CDR3 loop spans 15 amino acids. The chain's CDR3 is CASSGLQTTNEKLFF. The CDR3 nucleotides read TGTGCCAGCAGTGGCCTACAGACAACTAATGAAAAACTGTTTTTT.

V and J are TRBV29-1 and TRBJ1-2; 7 nucleotides line up with TRBD1. The germline CDR1 and CDR2 sequences are SQVTM and ANQGSEA. The CDR3 extends over 16 amino acids. V lost 7 bases and J lost 4; bases outside the gene matches: 18. CDR3 loop: CSALAGQSYMGYGYTF. CDR3 in DNA: TGCAGCGCTCTAGCGGGACAGAGCTATATGGGCTATGGCTACACCTTC.